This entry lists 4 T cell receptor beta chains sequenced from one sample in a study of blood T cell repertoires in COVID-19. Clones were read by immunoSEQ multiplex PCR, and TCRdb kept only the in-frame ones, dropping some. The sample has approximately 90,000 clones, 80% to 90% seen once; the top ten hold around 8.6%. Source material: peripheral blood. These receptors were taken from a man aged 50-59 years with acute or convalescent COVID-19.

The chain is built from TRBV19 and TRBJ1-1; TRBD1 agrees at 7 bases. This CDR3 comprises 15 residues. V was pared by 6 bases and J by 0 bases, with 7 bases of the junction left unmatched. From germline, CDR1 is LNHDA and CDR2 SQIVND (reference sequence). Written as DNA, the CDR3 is TGTGCCAGTAGGGCGAGGGGACAGTTGAACACTGAAGCTTTCTTT. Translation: CASRARGQLNTEAFF.

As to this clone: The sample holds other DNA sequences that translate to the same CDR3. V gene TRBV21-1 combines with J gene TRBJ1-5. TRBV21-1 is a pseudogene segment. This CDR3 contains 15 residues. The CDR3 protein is CASRGGEEGNQPQHF. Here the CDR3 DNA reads TGTGCCAGCCGGGGGGGGGAAGAGGGCAATCAGCCCCAGCATTTT.

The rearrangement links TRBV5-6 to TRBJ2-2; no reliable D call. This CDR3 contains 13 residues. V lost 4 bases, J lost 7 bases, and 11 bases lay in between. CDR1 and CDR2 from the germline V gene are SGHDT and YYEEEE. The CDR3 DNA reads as TGTGCCAGCAGCCCGCGACCGGGCGGGGAGCTGTTTTTT. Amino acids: CASSPRPGGELFF.

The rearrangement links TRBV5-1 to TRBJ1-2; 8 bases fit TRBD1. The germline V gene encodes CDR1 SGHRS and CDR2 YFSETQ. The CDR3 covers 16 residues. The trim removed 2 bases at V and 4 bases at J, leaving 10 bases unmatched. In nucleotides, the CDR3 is TGCGCCAGCAGCTTATCAGGGGGCGAGAGACTCTATGGCTACACCTTC. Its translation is CASSLSGGERLYGYTF.